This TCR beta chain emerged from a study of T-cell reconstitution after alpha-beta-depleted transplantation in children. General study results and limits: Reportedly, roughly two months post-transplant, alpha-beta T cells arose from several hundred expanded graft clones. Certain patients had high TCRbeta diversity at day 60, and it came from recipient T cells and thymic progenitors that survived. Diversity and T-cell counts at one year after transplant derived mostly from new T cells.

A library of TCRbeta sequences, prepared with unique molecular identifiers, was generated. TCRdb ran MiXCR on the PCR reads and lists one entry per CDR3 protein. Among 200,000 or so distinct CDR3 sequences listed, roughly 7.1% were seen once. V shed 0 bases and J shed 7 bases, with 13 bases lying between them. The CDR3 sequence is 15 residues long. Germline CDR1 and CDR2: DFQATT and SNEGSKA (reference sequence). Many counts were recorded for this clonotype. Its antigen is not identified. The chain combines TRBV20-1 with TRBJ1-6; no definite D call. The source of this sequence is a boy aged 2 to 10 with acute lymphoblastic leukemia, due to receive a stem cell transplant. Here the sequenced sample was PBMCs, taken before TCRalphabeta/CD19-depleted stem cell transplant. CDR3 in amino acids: CSARDVSAPNSPLHF. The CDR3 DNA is TGCAGTGCTAGAGATGTTTCGGCCCCGAATTCACCCCTCCACTTT.